The 6 T cell receptor beta chains below were found in one sample sequenced in a study of T cell repertoires in cytomegalovirus infection. These receptors lack a known antigen. TCRdb fed the reads into MiXCR, producing one record per CDR3 protein. The sample carries about a million distinct CDR3 sequences, less than 40% recorded once. This specimen consisted of cultured CD8+ T cells from PBMCs, obtained from culture after CMV antigen stimulation. Every receptor here comes from a human donor in good health (CMV status not recorded). Some clones in this sample may be carry-over from other donors' samples.

This clonotype showed up just a few times. The chain joins TRBV24-1 to TRBJ2-1, with 8 positions matching TRBD1. The CDR3 has 20 residues. Germline loops: CDR1 KGHDR, CDR2 SFDVKD. The junction had 19 bases not matched to a gene; V was cut back by 1 base and J by 6 bases. CDR3 in amino acids: CATSDLPKDRVWPVGNEQFF. The DNA of the CDR3 is TGTGCCACCAGTGATTTACCCAAGGACAGGGTCTGGCCGGTTGGCAATGAGCAGTTCTTC.

J is TRBJ1-1 and V is TRBV7-6, with no clear D. Trimming pared 5 bases from V and 2 bases from J, leaving 15 bases between. Germline CDR1 is SGHVS and CDR2 is FNYEAQ. There are 15 residues in the CDR3. The CDR3 bases are TGTGCCAGCAGCAAAGTGGACGAAGTTAACACTGAAGCTTTCTTT. Translation: CASSKVDEVNTEAFF.

This clonotype was found many times. This chain connects TRBV5-4 to TRBJ2-3; D gene ambiguous. The CDR3 extends over 14 amino acids. V was shortened by 0 bases and J by 0 bases, with 5 bases between the two germline ends. Germline V gene sequence: CDR1 SGHNT, CDR2 YYREEE (reference sequence). The DNA for the CDR3 is TGTGCCAGCAGCTTGGATCTCAGCACAGATACGCAGTATTTT. Translated: CASSLDLSTDTQYF. Complete variable domain (other parts from reference TRBV5-4 and TRBJ2-3): ETGVTQSPTHLIKTRGQQVTLRCSSQSGHNTVSWYQQALGQGPQFIFQYYREEENGRGNFPPRFSGLQFPNYSSELNVNALELDDSALYLCASSLDLSTDTQYFGPGTRLTVL.

This clonotype was detected a few times. This chain connects TRBV4-1 to TRBJ1-3; D not certain. There are 15 residues in the CDR3. The germline V gene has CDR1 MGHRA and CDR2 YSYEKL. With 2 bases removed from V and 0 bases from J, the gap between germline ends came to 8 bases. CDR3 sequence: CASSQRFSSGNTIYF. Written as DNA, the CDR3 is TGCGCCAGCAGCCAAAGGTTCAGCTCTGGAAACACCATATATTTT.

As concerns this clonotype: A much larger clone is a single base away; this may be a read error. The V gene is TRBV5-6, the J gene TRBJ2-7; D ambiguous. The CDR3 is made up of 11 amino acids. The V end lost 4 bases, the J end lost 5 bases, and 7 bases lay between the germline ends. Germline V CDR1 and CDR2: SGHDT, YYEEEE. The CDR3 sequence: CASSRTHEQYF. In DNA form, the CDR3 reads TGTGCCAGCAGCCGAACCCACGAGCAGTACTTC.

This clonotype was counted between two and nine times. The chain recombines TRBV9 with TRBJ1-6; TRBD1 agrees at 10 bases. Germline V gene lookup returns CDR1 SGDLS and CDR2 YYNGEE. Trimming at V came to 2 bases and at J to 10 bases, leaving 12 bases not matched to a gene. There are 17 residues in the CDR3. The CDR3 protein is CASSVGTGANARSPLHF. Here the CDR3 DNA reads TGTGCCAGCAGCGTCGGGACAGGGGCGAACGCTCGGTCACCCCTCCACTTT.